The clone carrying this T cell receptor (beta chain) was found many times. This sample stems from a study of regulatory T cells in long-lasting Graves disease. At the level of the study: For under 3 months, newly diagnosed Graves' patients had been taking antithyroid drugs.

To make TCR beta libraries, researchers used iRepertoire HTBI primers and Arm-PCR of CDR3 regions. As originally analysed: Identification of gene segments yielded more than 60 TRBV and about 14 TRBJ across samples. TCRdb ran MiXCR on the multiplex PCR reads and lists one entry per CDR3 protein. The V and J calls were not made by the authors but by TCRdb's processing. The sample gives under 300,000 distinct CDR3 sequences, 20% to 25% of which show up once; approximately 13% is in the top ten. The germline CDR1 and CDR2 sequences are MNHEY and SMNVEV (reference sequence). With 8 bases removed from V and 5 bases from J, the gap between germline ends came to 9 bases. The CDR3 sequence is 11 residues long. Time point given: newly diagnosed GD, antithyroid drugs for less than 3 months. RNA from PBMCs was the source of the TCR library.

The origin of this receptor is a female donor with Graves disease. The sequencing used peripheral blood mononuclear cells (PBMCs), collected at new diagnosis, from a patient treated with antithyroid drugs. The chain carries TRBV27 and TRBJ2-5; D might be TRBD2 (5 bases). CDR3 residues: CASGRGETQYF. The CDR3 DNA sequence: TGTGCCAGCGGCCGCGGGGAGACCCAGTACTTC.